The next 32 T cell receptor beta chains were all read from a single sample in a study of graft-versus-host responses after intestinal transplantation. What these receptors recognize is not known. Produced via immunoSEQ multiplex PCR; TCRdb's table is partial and in-frame only. The sample holds 88,000 or so clones, under 90% seen once. The sample here was unstimulated CD4+ T cells sorted from spleen or lymph node cells, taken before intestinal transplant. Receptor source: a human donor who received an intestinal transplant.

The chain joins TRBV4-1 to TRBJ1-2; the match to TRBD1 covers 7 bases. The germline V gene encodes CDR1 MGHRA and CDR2 YSYEKL. The ends lost 4 bases at V and 6 bases at J; junction bases unmatched: 8. This CDR3 region has 14 residues. The CDR3 sequence: CASSLSDREDGYTF. The CDR3 DNA reads TGCGCCAGCAGCCTATCCGACAGGGAAGATGGCTACACCTTC.

CDR3 bases: TGTGCCAGCAGTTACTCGGGGGGTGGGGATGAAAAACTGTTTTTT. The encoded protein is CASSYSGGGDEKLFF. The V and J genes are TRBV6-5 and TRBJ1-4, with D perhaps matching TRBD1 (5 bases). Germline CDR1 and CDR2: MNHEY and SVGAGI. This CDR3 comprises 15 residues. V was pared by 0 bases and J by 6 bases, with 11 bases between.

The genes are TRBV2 and TRBJ2-1, with TRBD2 identical over 11 bases. Trimming removed 7 bases from V and 4 bases from J; junction bases left unmatched: 9. Germline V CDR1 and CDR2: SNHLY, FYNNEI. This CDR3 has 16 residues. The CDR3 loop is CASKTSGAALYNEQFF. In nucleotides, the CDR3 is TGTGCCAGCAAGACTAGCGGGGCGGCCCTTTACAATGAGCAGTTCTTC.

J is TRBJ1-1 and V is TRBV27, with TRBD1 as a possible D gene (5 bases). Germline CDR1 is MNHEY and CDR2 is SMNVEV (reference sequence). V was pared by 7 bases and J by 2 bases, with 11 bases between. This CDR3 contains 13 residues. For the CDR3, the DNA is TGTGCCAGCACCTGGGGGGGTAACACTGAAGCTTTCTTT. As protein: CASTWGGNTEAFF.

The chain carries TRBV10-3 and TRBJ2-3, with 7 bases matching TRBD2. The length of the CDR3 is 13 residues. Germline CDR1 ENHRY, CDR2 SYGVKD. V was clipped by 10 bases and J by 1 base; unmatched bases: 5. The CDR3 sequence is CATTLAGTDTQYF. In nucleotides, the CDR3 is TGTGCCACCACGCTAGCGGGCACAGATACGCAGTATTTT.

This clone was recorded a few times. The chain has TRBV5-6 and TRBJ2-7; 8 nucleotides line up with TRBD1. In germline, CDR1 is SGHDT, CDR2 YYEEEE. The CDR3 is made up of 14 amino acids. V lost 4 bases, J lost 7 bases, and 10 bases stayed unmatched. CDR3 coding DNA: TGTGCCAGCAGCCTCTCCGACAGGGGATATGAGCAGTACTTC. This codes for CASSLSDRGYEQYF.

The chain combines TRBV6-1 with TRBJ2-2, with a tentative D call TRBD2 (6 bases). CDR1 MNHNS and CDR2 SASEGT come from the germline V gene. The CDR3 is 14 amino acids. Trimming left V 6 bases short and J 7 bases short, with 15 bases between. The CDR3 sequence is CASRREAASGELFF. The CDR3 DNA reads as TGTGCCAGCAGGAGGGAGGCAGCTAGCGGGGAGCTGTTTTTT.

This clone was detected once. V usage is TRBV9 and J usage is TRBJ2-2, with unresolved D. Germline-derived CDR1 and CDR2 are SGDLS and YYNGEE. The CDR3 has 14 residues. V was clipped by 5 bases and J by 0 bases, with 8 bases between them. For the CDR3, the DNA is TGTGCCAGCAGGGAACAGCCGAACACCGGGGAGCTGTTTTTT. Protein: CASREQPNTGELFF.

A word on this clone: At one end, the junction sequence differs from germline, possibly due to a read error. V gene TRBV9 combines with J gene TRBJ2-5; TRBD2 aligns across 7 bases. Germline CDR1 is SGDLS and CDR2 is YYNGEE. This CDR3 is 13 amino acids long. CDR3 in amino acids: CASRVAGAETQYF. CDR3 sequence (DNA): TGTGCCAGCAGGGTAGCGGGTGCCGAGACCCAGTACTTC. Together with reference TRBV9 and TRBJ2-5, the CDR3 gives the full variable domain: DSGVTQTPKHLITATGQRVTLRCSPRSGDLSVYWYQQSLDQGLQFLIQYYNGEERAKGNILERFSAQQFPDLHSELNLSSLELGDSALYFCASRVAGAETQYFGPGTRLLVL.

This clone was picked up one time. CDR3 DNA: TGTGCCAGCAGCTTAGCGGGAGGGGGGAACACTGAAGCTTTCTTT. This encodes CASSLAGGGNTEAFF. The rearrangement links TRBV7-2 to TRBJ1-1; D might be TRBD1 (6 bases). The CDR3 is 15 residues long. Germline CDR1 is SGHTA and CDR2 is FQGNSA. With 0 bases removed from V and 1 base from J, the gap between germline ends came to 9 bases.

The rearrangement links TRBV5-8 to TRBJ1-3, with 7 bases that match TRBD1. The CDR3 is made up of 14 amino acids. J gave up 3 bases and V 3 bases, and 3 bases lay outside the gene matches. Germline V gene data show CDR1 as SGHTS and CDR2 as YDEGEE. CDR3 in DNA: TGTGCCAGCAGCTCCGGACAGGTTGGAAACACCATATATTTT. It translates to CASSSGQVGNTIYF.

This clone was seen only once. The V gene is TRBV7-9, the J gene TRBJ1-1; 7 nucleotides agree with TRBD1. The CDR3 runs to 13 residues. V dropped 5 bases and J dropped 10; count of bases not matched to a gene: 10. Germline CDR1 is SEHNR and CDR2 is FQNEAQ (reference sequence). CDR3 sequence reads: CASSPTGDEAAFF. CDR3 nucleotide sequence: TGTGCCAGCAGCCCCACAGGGGACGAGGCAGCTTTCTTT.

The chain is built from TRBV9 and TRBJ2-7; 9 bases agree with TRBD1. This CDR3 is 14 amino acids long. Per the germline V gene, CDR1 is SGDLS and CDR2 is YYNGEE. The V segment lost 0 bases and the J segment 5 bases; nucleotides outside the gene matches: 3. The CDR3 DNA is TGTGCCAGCAGCGTAGCGGGACAGGGCCACGAGCAGTACTTC. Its translation: CASSVAGQGHEQYF.

The chain has TRBV5-1 and TRBJ1-2; TRBD1 matches 8 bases. V dropped 4 bases and J dropped 1; count of bases not matched to a gene: 6. The CDR3 contains 15 residues. The germline CDR1 and CDR2 sequences are SGHRS and YFSETQ. CDR3 residues: CASSPRGQINYGYTF. The CDR3 nucleotides read TGCGCCAGCAGCCCCAGGGGGCAGATTAACTATGGCTACACCTTC.

This clone was detected a few times. The J gene is TRBJ1-6, the V gene TRBV5-6; TRBD1 matches 7 bases. Looked up from germline, CDR1 is SGHDT and CDR2 is YYEEEE. V trimming: 7 bases; J trimming: 8 bases; junction bases outside the gene matches: 3. This CDR3 region has 12 residues. CDR3 nucleotides: TGTGCCAGCGGAGACAGGGATTCACCCCTCCACTTT. This gives the protein CASGDRDSPLHF.

For the CDR3, the DNA is TGTGCCAGCAGATCAGGGGGCTATGGTGAAAAACTGTTTTTT. Protein: CASRSGGYGEKLFF. This chain connects TRBV6-5 to TRBJ1-4; the match to TRBD1 covers 8 bases. The CDR3 runs 14 residues. In germline, CDR1 is MNHEY, CDR2 SVGAGI. V shed 6 bases, J shed 7 bases, and the junction held 7 bases outside the gene matches.

This sequence joins TRBV5-5 and TRBJ2-2, with D perhaps matching TRBD1 (8 bases). Germline V CDR1 and CDR2: SGHKS, YYEKEE (reference sequence). The CDR3 is 15 amino acids. V was clipped by 0 bases and J by 5 bases, with 11 bases between them. CDR3 nucleotides: TGTGCCAGCAGCTTGGACAGGGGGGGTACCGGGGAGCTGTTTTTT. Translating it yields CASSLDRGGTGELFF.

This chain joins TRBV14 and TRBJ1-3; 7 bases map to TRBD1. Per the germline V gene, CDR1 is SGHDN and CDR2 is FVKESK. The CDR3 runs to 17 residues. After removal of 0 bases from V and 4 bases from J, the junction contained 9 bases not matched to a gene. Written as DNA, the CDR3 is TGTGCCAGCAGCCAAGATGAGGGGGCAGTGGTCGGAAACACCATATATTTT. Its translation: CASSQDEGAVVGNTIYF.

V gene TRBV5-6 combines with J gene TRBJ1-2; TRBD1 agrees at 7 bases. Germline V lookup: CDR1 SGHDT, CDR2 YYEEEE. With 2 bases clipped from V and 5 bases from J, the junction kept 15 bases outside the gene matches. The CDR3 is 17 residues long. Here the CDR3 reads CASSFVGGRDSTYGYTF. The CDR3, as DNA: TGTGCCAGCAGCTTTGTGGGCGGTAGGGACAGCACGTATGGCTACACCTTC.

This chain connects TRBV19 to TRBJ2-3; 8 bases agree with TRBD2. The CDR3 sequence is 14 residues long. V shed 5 bases, J shed 3 bases, and the junction held 4 bases outside the gene matches. Germline V gene data show CDR1 as LNHDA and CDR2 as SQIVND (reference sequence). The CDR3 loop reads CASSGRGVTDTQYF. The CDR3 DNA is TGTGCCAGTAGTGGGCGGGGGGTTACAGATACGCAGTATTTT. Filled out from reference TRBV19 and TRBJ2-3, the complete variable domain reads DGGITQSPKYLFRKEGQNVTLSCEQNLNHDAMYWYRQDPGQGLRLIYYSQIVNDFQKGDIAEGYSVSREKKESFPLTVTSAQKNPTAFYLCASSGRGVTDTQYFGPGTRLTVL.

V is TRBV7-2 and J is TRBJ2-7; a weak D match, TRBD2 (6 bases). Per germline, CDR1 SGHTA and CDR2 FQGNSA. CDR3 length: 15 residues. The V end lost 1 base, the J end lost 3 bases, and 13 bases lay between the germline ends. CDR3 residues: CASSLVPRGNYEQYF. The DNA for the CDR3 is TGTGCCAGCAGCTTAGTACCACGCGGGAACTACGAGCAGTACTTC.

The genes are TRBV6-5 and TRBJ2-2, with TRBD2 matching over 12 bases. The CDR3 covers 16 residues. CDR1 and CDR2 (germline): MNHEY, SVGAGI. The J segment lost 7 bases and the V segment lost 2 bases, leaving 5 bases of the junction unmatched. The CDR3 sequence is CASSYRLAGEGGELFF. CDR3 DNA: TGTGCCAGCAGTTACAGACTAGCGGGGGAGGGCGGGGAGCTGTTTTTT.

The CDR3 coding sequence is TGTGCCAGCAGTTTCGGACAGGGCCCCCAGTACTTC. Protein product: CASSFGQGPQYF. The chain carries TRBV2 and TRBJ2-5, with 8 bases matching TRBD1. The V gene end was trimmed by 5 bases and the J gene end by 9 bases; junction bases not matched to a gene: 5. Germline V lookup: CDR1 SNHLY, CDR2 FYNNEI. The CDR3 consists of 12 residues. The full variable domain, with the rest looked up from reference TRBV2 and TRBJ2-5, is EPEVTQTPSHQVTQMGQEVILRCVPISNHLYFYWYRQILGQKVEFLVSFYNNEISEKSEIFDDQFSVERPDGSNFTLKIRSTKLEDSAMYFCASSFGQGPQYFGPGTRLLVL.

The chain joins TRBV7-9 to TRBJ2-1, with TRBD2 matching 9 bases. V was pared by 6 bases and J by 10 bases, with 7 bases of the junction left unmatched. Germline lookup yields CDR1 SEHNR and CDR2 FQNEAQ (reference sequence). This CDR3 contains 13 residues. The CDR3 region has the DNA TGTGCCAGCAGACCGGGGACTAGCAGGGAGCAGTTCTTC. This gives the protein CASRPGTSREQFF.

This chain joins TRBV6-6 and TRBJ1-6; no firm D call. The germline gives CDR1 MNHNY, CDR2 SVGAGI (reference sequence). There are 14 residues in the CDR3. Between the trimmed V and J ends, which lost 3 bases and 5 bases, there was a span of 8 bases. In DNA, the CDR3 is TGTGCCAGCAGTTATGCGGCGGATAATTCACCCCTCCACTTT. Translating it yields CASSYAADNSPLHF.

Notes on this clone: Compared with germline, one end of the junction differs, possibly owing to a read error. J is TRBJ2-7 and V is TRBV11-2; D possibly corresponds to TRBD2 (5 bases). Germline-derived CDR1 and CDR2 are SGHAT and FQNNGV. The CDR3 has 15 amino acids. CDR3 coding DNA: TGTGCCAGCAGCCTAGAGGGTGGCGGTACCTACGAGCAGTACTTC. This codes for CASSLEGGGTYEQYF.

V is TRBV18 and J is TRBJ2-4, with a possible D match to TRBD2 (5 bases). The CDR3 has 13 amino acids. V lost 5 bases and J 6 bases, leaving 11 bases between the germline ends. The germline CDR1 and CDR2 sequences are KGHSH and LQKENI. The CDR3 sequence is CASSSGEGNIQYF. CDR3 DNA: TGTGCCAGCTCATCCGGTGAGGGAAACATTCAGTACTTC.

As concerns this clone: The sample has other DNA sequences that encode this CDR3 too. The chain joins TRBV20-1 to TRBJ1-1; no clear D gene. Trimming stripped 3 bases from V and 1 base from J, with 3 bases between. This CDR3 is built from 11 residues. From germline, CDR1 is DFQATT and CDR2 SNEGSKA (reference sequence). CDR3 in amino acids: CSASQNTEAFF. DNA of the CDR3: TGCAGTGCTAGCCAGAACACTGAAGCTTTCTTT.

As to this clone: Other nucleotide sequences from this sample produce the same CDR3. The chain has TRBV5-1 and TRBJ2-7, with 11 positions matching TRBD1. The V gene end was trimmed by 0 bases and the J gene end by 3 bases; junction bases not matched to a gene: 5. Germline V lookup: CDR1 SGHRS, CDR2 YFSETQ. This CDR3 has 16 amino acids. This CDR3 is CASSLGTGTGGYEQYF. The DNA of the CDR3 is TGCGCCAGCAGCTTGGGGACCGGGACAGGGGGCTACGAGCAGTACTTC.

The chain couples TRBV6-1 to TRBJ1-4; D is perhaps TRBD1 (6 bases). Germline CDR1 is MNHNS and CDR2 is SASEGT. The CDR3 is 14 amino acids. V was clipped by 10 bases and J by 8 bases, with 20 bases between them. This CDR3 reads CATNGRTEWEKLFF. The DNA of the CDR3 is TGTGCCACCAATGGACGGACAGAATGGGAAAAACTGTTTTTT.

This chain's CDR3 is CASSFAGNYGYTF. For the CDR3, the DNA is TGTGCCAGCAGTTTTGCAGGGAACTATGGCTACACCTTC. The chain carries TRBV27 and TRBJ1-2, with a tentative D call TRBD1 (5 bases). The CDR3 covers 13 residues. In germline, CDR1 is MNHEY, CDR2 SMNVEV (reference sequence). The V gene lost 3 bases and the J gene lost 2 bases, with 7 bases spanning the gap.

This rearrangement joins TRBV7-8 to TRBJ1-2; 9 bases agree with TRBD1. V shed 4 bases and J 6 bases; nucleotides not matched to a gene: 3. The CDR3 totals 13 residues. Germline V gives CDR1 SGHVS, CDR2 FQNEAQ. CDR3 DNA sequence: TGTGCCAGCAGCTCCAGACAGGGGGATGGCTACACCTTC. Residues: CASSSRQGDGYTF.